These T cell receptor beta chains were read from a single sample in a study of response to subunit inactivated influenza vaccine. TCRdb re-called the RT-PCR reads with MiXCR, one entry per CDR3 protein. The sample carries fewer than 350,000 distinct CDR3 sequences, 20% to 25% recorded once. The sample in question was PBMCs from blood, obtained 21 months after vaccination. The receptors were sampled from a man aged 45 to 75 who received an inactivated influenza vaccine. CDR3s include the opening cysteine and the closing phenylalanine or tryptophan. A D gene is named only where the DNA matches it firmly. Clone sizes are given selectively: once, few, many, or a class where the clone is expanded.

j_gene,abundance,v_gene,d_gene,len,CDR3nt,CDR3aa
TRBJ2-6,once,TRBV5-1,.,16,TGCGCCAGCAGTTTAGGACAGAGCTCTGGGGCCAACGTCCTGACTTTC,CASSLGQSSGANVLTF
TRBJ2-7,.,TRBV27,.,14,TGTGCCAGCAGTTTTACGGCCAGGGACTACGAGCAGTACTTC,CASSFTARDYEQYF
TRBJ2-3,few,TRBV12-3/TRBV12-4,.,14,TGTGCCAGCAGTAAACTAGTTTCCGCAGATACGCAGTATTTT,CASSKLVSADTQYF
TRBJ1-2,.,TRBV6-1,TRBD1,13,TGTGCCAGCAGCCGGACAGGGAGGGACGGCTACACCTTC,CASSRTGRDGYTF
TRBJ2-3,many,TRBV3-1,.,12,TGTGCCAGCAGCCAAGTGAGGGATACGCAGTATTTT,CASSQVRDTQYF
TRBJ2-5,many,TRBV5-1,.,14,TGCGCCAGCAGTTTACAGGGGGGGTCAGAGACCCAGTACTTC,CASSLQGGSETQYF
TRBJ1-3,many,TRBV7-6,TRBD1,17,TGTGCCAGCAGCCCGTGGGACAGGGGAATTAGAGGAAACACCATATATTTT,CASSPWDRGIRGNTIYF
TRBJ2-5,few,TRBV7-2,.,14,TGTGCCAGCAGCTTAGTATATGTCCAAGAGACCCAGTACTTC,CASSLVYVQETQYF
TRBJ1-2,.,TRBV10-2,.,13,TGCGCCAGCACCAAAACCCTCAGCGCTGGCTACACCTTC,CASTKTLSAGYTF
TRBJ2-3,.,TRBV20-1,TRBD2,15,TGCAGTGCTACAGCTAGCGGGAGGGCGGCAGATACGCAGTATTTT,CSATASGRAADTQYF
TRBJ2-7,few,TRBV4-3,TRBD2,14,TGCGCCAGCAGCCAGGGACTAGGATCCTACGAGCAGTACTTC,CASSQGLGSYEQYF
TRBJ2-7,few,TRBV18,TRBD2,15,TGTGCCAGCTCGAAGGGGACTAGCGGGCTCTACGAGCAGTACTTC,CASSKGTSGLYEQYF
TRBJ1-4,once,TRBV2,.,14,TGTGCCAGCTGCGGGCAGGGGCATAATGAAAAACTGTTTTTT,CASCGQGHNEKLFF
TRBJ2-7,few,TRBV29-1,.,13,TGCAGCGTTGATAAGACAGGCTCCTACGAGCAGTACTTC,CSVDKTGSYEQYF
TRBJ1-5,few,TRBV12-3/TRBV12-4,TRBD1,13,TGTGCCAGCACAACAGGGGTGGGTCAGCCCCAGCATTTT,CASTTGVGQPQHF
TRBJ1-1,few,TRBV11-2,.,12,TGTGCCAGCAGCTTAGAATGGGGTGAAGCTTTCTTT,CASSLEWGEAFF